The source of this T cell receptor beta chain is a study of PD-L1 blockade in urothelial cancer. Study summary: Median T cell yield from blood was roughly 150,000.

Each PCR contained spiked-in synthetic TCR analog templates. Method: immunoSEQ multiplex PCR; TCRdb's copy keeps in-frame clones and lacks some. The sample includes tens of thousands of clones, over 75% seen only once; the top ten take approximately 15%. The time point denotes: pretreatment peripheral blood. For each patient, 1 to 8 samples were obtained, pretreatment and on-treatment. Only one count was recorded for this clone. This receptor was obtained from a man between 60 and 70 years old with urothelial cancer. Sequenced here: PBMCs, sampled around atezolizumab (anti-PD-L1) treatment.

CDR3 DNA sequence: TGTGCCAGCAGTCCGGGACAGGGGGCCACTGAAGCTTTCTTT. Its translation: CASSPGQGATEAFF. The V call is TRBV11-3, the J call TRBJ1-1; TRBD1 agrees at 12 bases. CDR3 size: 14 residues. With 6 bases clipped from V and 4 bases from J, the junction kept 3 bases outside the gene matches. Germline V gene data show CDR1 as SGHNT and CDR2 as YENEEA.